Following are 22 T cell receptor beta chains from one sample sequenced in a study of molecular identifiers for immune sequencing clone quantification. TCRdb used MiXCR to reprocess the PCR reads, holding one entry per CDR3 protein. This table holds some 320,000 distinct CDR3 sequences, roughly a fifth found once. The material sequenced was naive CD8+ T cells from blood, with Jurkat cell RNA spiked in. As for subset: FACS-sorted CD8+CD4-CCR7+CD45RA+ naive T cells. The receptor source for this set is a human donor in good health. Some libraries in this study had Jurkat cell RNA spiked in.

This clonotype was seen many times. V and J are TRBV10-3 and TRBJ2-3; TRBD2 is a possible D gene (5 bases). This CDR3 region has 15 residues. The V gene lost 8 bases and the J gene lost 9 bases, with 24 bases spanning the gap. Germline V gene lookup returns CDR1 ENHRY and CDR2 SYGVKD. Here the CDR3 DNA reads TGTGCCATCGGAAGCCGTCAAGCGGAGACTCGAACGCAGTATTTT. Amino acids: CAIGSRQAETRTQYF.

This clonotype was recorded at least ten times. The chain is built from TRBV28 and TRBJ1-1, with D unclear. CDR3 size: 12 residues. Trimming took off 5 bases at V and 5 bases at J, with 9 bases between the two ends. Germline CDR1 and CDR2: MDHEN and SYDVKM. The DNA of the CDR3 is TGTGCCAGCAGTGAGGTTGGGACTGAAGCTTTCTTT. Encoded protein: CASSEVGTEAFF. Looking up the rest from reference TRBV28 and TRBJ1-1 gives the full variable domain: DVKVTQSSRYLVKRTGEKVFLECVQDMDHENMFWYRQDPGLGLRLIYFSYDVKMKEKGDIPEGYSVSREKKERFSLILESASTNQTSMYLCASSEVGTEAFFGQGTRLTVV.

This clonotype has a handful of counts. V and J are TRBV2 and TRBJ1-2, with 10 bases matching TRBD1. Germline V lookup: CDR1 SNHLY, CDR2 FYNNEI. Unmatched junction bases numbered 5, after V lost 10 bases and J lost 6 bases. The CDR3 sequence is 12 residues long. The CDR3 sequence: CATDRGDNGYTF. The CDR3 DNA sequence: TGTGCCACGGACAGGGGGGATAATGGCTACACCTTC.

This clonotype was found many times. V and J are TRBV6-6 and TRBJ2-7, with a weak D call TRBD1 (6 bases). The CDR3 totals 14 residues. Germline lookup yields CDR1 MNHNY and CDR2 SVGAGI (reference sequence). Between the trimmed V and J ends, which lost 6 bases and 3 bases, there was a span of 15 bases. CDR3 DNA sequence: TGTGCCAGCAGCTCAGGGGTAGAAAGCTACGAGCAGTACTTC. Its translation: CASSSGVESYEQYF.

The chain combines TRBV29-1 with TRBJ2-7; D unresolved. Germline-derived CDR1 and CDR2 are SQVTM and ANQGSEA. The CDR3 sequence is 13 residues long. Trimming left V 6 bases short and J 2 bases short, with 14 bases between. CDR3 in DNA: TGCAGCGTCATCATAGGGCCAGCCTACGAGCAGTACTTC. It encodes CSVIIGPAYEQYF.

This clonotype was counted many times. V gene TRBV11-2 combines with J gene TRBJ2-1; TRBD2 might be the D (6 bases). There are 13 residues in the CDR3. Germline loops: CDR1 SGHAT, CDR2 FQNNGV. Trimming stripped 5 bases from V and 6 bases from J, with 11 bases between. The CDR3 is CASSPPAGNEQFF. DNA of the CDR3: TGTGCCAGCAGCCCACCAGCGGGCAATGAGCAGTTCTTC.

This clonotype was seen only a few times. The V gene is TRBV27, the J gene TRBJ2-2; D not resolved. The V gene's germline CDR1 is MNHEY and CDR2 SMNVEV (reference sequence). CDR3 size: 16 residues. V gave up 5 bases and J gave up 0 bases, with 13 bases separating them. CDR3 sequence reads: CASSLMGVSNTGELFF. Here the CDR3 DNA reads TGTGCCAGCAGTCTAATGGGTGTTTCGAACACCGGGGAGCTGTTTTTT.

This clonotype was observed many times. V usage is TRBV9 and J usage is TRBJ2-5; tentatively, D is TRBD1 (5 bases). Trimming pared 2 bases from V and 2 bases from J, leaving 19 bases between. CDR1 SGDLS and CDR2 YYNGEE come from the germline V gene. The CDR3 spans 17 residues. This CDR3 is CASSVSTIGQSQETQYF. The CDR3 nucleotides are TGTGCCAGCAGCGTCTCTACCATTGGACAATCTCAAGAGACCCAGTACTTC.

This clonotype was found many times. CDR3 amino acids: CSVRGQGLDEQYF. DNA for the CDR3: TGCAGCGTAAGGGGACAGGGGCTCGACGAGCAGTACTTC. The chain is built from TRBV29-1 and TRBJ2-7; 10 bases fit TRBD1. After removal of 6 bases from V and 5 bases from J, the junction contained 7 bases not matched to a gene. Germline loops: CDR1 SQVTM, CDR2 ANQGSEA. CDR3 length equals 13 residues.

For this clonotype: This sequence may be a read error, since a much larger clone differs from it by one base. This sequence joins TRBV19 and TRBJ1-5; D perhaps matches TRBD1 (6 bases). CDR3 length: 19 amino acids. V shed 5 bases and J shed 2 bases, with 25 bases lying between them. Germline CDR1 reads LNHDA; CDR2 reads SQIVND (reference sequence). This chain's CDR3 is CASSQVGGRGSVRNQPQHF. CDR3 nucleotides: TGTGCCAGTAGTCAGGTGGGGGGGCGCGGGTCGGTTCGCAATCAGCCCCAGCATTTT.

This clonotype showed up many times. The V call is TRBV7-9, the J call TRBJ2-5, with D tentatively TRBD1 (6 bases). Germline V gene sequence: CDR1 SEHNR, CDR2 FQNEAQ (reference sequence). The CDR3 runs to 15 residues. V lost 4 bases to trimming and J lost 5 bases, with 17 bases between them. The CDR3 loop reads CASSSISTGRETQYF. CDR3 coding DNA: TGTGCCAGCAGCTCCATCTCGACAGGAAGGGAGACCCAGTACTTC.

This CDR3 is CASSQGGQGSYEQYF. The CDR3 DNA sequence: TGCGCCAGCAGCCAAGGAGGACAGGGGAGCTACGAGCAGTACTTC. This chain joins TRBV4-1 and TRBJ2-7; the match to TRBD1 covers 9 bases. V gave up 1 base and J gave up 3 bases; unmatched junction bases: 4. The CDR3 extends over 15 amino acids. Germline CDR1 and CDR2: MGHRA and YSYEKL.

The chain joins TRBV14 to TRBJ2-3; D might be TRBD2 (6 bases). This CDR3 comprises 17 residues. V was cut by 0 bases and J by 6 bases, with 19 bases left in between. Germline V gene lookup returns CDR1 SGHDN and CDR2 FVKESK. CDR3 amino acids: CASSQDGSGFTRDTQYF. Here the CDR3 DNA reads TGTGCCAGCAGCCAAGATGGTAGCGGATTTACACGGGATACGCAGTATTTT.

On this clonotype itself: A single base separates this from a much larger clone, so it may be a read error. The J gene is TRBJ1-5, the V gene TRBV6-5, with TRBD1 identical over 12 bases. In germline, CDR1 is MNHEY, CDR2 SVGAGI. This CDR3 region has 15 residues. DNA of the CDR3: TGTGCCAGCAGTTACTCGGGGACAGGGGGCCAGCCCCAGCGTTTT. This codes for CASSYSGTGGQPQRF.

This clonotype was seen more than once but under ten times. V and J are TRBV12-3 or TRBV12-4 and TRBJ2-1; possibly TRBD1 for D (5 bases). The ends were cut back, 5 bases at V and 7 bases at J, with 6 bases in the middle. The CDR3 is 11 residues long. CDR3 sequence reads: CASSGQNEQFF. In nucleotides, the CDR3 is TGTGCCAGCAGTGGACAAAATGAGCAGTTCTTC.

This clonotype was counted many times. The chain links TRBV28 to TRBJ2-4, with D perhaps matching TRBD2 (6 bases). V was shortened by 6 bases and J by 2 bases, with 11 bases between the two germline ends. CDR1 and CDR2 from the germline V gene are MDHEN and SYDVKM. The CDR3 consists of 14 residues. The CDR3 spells CASSLGGSKNIQYF. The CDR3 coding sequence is TGTGCCAGCAGCTTGGGGGGTTCCAAAAACATTCAGTACTTC.

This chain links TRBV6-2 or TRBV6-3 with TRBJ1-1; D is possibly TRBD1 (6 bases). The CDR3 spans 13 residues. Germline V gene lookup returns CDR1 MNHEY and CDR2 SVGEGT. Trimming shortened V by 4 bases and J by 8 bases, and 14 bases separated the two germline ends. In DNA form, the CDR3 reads TGTGCCAGCAGTTTACAGGGAGGAGTAGAAGCTTTCTTT. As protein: CASSLQGGVEAFF.

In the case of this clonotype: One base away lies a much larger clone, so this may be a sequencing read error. For the CDR3, the DNA is TGTGCCAGCTTCGGGAACAGGGGGCTTGGCGGGGAGCCGTTTTTT. Translation: CASFGNRGLGGEPFF. The chain is built from TRBV28 and TRBJ2-2; 9 nucleotides line up with TRBD1. The CDR3 is 15 residues long. Germline V gene data show CDR1 as MDHEN and CDR2 as SYDVKM.

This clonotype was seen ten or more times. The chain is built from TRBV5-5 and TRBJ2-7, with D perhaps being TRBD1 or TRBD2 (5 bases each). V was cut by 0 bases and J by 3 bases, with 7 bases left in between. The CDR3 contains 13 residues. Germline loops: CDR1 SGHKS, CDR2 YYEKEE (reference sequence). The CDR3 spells CASSLGGDYEQYF. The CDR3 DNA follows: TGTGCCAGCAGCTTGGGAGGGGACTACGAGCAGTACTTC.

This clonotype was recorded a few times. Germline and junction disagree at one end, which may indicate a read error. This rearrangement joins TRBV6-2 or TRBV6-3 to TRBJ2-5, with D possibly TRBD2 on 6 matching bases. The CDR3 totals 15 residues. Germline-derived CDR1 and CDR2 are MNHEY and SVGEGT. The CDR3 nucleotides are TGTGCCAGCAGTTACGGCGGAGCGTTGGGGGGAGCCTCGACCTTC. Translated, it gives CASSYGGALGGASTF.

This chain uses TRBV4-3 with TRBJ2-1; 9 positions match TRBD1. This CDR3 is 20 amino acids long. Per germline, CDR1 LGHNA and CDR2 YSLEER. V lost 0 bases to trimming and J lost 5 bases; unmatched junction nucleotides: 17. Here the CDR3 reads CASSQESSFGGTGPDNEQFF. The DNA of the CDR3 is TGCGCCAGCAGCCAAGAATCATCTTTCGGGGGGACAGGGCCCGACAATGAGCAGTTCTTC.

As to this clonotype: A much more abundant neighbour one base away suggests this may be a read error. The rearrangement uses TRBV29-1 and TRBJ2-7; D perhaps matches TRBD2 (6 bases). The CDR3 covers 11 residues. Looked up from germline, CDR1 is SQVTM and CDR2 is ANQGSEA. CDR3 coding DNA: TGCAGCTTTGCATGGGGGGTCGAGCGGTACTTC. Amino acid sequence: CSFAWGVERYF.